This is a list of T cell receptor beta chains from one sample in a study of T cell responses to AZD1222 COVID-19 vaccine. Clones were sequenced by immunoSEQ multiplex PCR, and TCRdb holds only the in-frame ones, with some missing. In the table there are over 150,000 clones, more than 90% of which are singletons. The specimen was peripheral blood, collected on day 0 of AZD1222 vaccination. These receptors came from an adult in good health. Both conserved end residues are part of each CDR3. D genes are given only for firm matches.

j_call: TRBJ1-4
v_call: TRBV4-2
d_call: NA
cdr3_aa: CASSPPHTLEKLFF

j_call: TRBJ1-4
v_call: TRBV4-1
d_call: NA
cdr3_aa: CASSQGGGPFNEKLFF

j_call: TRBJ2-2
v_call: TRBV19
d_call: NA
cdr3_aa: CASSMRAGKLFF

j_call: TRBJ1-4
v_call: TRBV5-1
d_call: TRBD1
cdr3_aa: CASSSDRGEGEKLFF

j_call: TRBJ2-5
v_call: TRBV2
d_call: NA
cdr3_aa: CASSEEAETQYF

j_call: TRBJ1-1
v_call: TRBV2
d_call: NA
cdr3_aa: CASQMVLRTEAFF

j_call: TRBJ1-1
v_call: TRBV6-5
d_call: NA
cdr3_aa: CASSPPSLNTEAFF

j_call: TRBJ1-5
v_call: TRBV27
d_call: NA
cdr3_aa: CASSFRQGDSNQPQHF

j_call: TRBJ1-2
v_call: TRBV5-6
d_call: NA
cdr3_aa: CASSLGSWMGSGYTF

j_call: TRBJ2-3
v_call: TRBV30
d_call: NA
cdr3_aa: CASPGPSTDTQYF

j_call: TRBJ1-2
v_call: TRBV7-3
d_call: NA
cdr3_aa: CASSLMSGEGYTF

j_call: TRBJ2-7
v_call: TRBV4-1
d_call: NA
cdr3_aa: CASSLLRGASEQYF

j_call: TRBJ1-5
v_call: TRBV19
d_call: TRBD1
cdr3_aa: CATLKTGAGGQPQHF

j_call: TRBJ2-7
v_call: TRBV15
d_call: NA
cdr3_aa: CATSSEGGISYEQYF

j_call: TRBJ1-5
v_call: TRBV18
d_call: NA
cdr3_aa: CASSPYPDTYQPQHF

j_call: TRBJ2-3
v_call: TRBV5-1
d_call: TRBD1
cdr3_aa: CASSPRGTGVGDTQYF

j_call: TRBJ1-6
v_call: TRBV18
d_call: NA
cdr3_aa: CASSPGGRSGSPLHF

j_call: TRBJ1-1
v_call: TRBV19
d_call: NA
cdr3_aa: CASSPRGNTEAFF

j_call: TRBJ2-5
v_call: TRBV5-1
d_call: TRBD1
cdr3_aa: CASSIPIGTGIETQYF

j_call: TRBJ2-1
v_call: TRBV9
d_call: TRBD2
cdr3_aa: CASSVGGRAYNEQFF

j_call: TRBJ2-6
v_call: TRBV10-3
d_call: NA
cdr3_aa: CAISGTVSGANVLTF

j_call: TRBJ2-7
v_call: TRBV18
d_call: TRBD1
cdr3_aa: CASSRGPGQGNEQYF

j_call: TRBJ1-2
v_call: TRBV5-1
d_call: NA
cdr3_aa: CASSPTPDGYYGYTF

j_call: TRBJ1-5
v_call: TRBV4-3
d_call: NA
cdr3_aa: CASSQDPAQPQHF

j_call: TRBJ1-1
v_call: TRBV10-3
d_call: TRBD1
cdr3_aa: CAIRTGQGVTEAFF

j_call: TRBJ1-5
v_call: TRBV12-3/TRBV12-4
d_call: NA
cdr3_aa: CASSLNRAQPQHF

j_call: TRBJ1-5
v_call: TRBV6-2/TRBV6-3
d_call: TRBD1
cdr3_aa: CASSYPDREGSNQPQHF

j_call: TRBJ1-5
v_call: TRBV30
d_call: TRBD1
cdr3_aa: CAWSEGQGYQPQHF

j_call: TRBJ2-2
v_call: TRBV19
d_call: NA
cdr3_aa: CASTGRPSSGELFF

j_call: TRBJ2-2
v_call: TRBV10-2
d_call: TRBD1
cdr3_aa: CASSLGQGAGGGELFF

j_call: TRBJ2-1
v_call: TRBV5-5
d_call: TRBD2
cdr3_aa: CASSLSFRDYYNEQFF

j_call: TRBJ1-1
v_call: TRBV29-1
d_call: NA
cdr3_aa: CSVQDGRGAEAFF

j_call: TRBJ2-7
v_call: TRBV6-2/TRBV6-3
d_call: NA
cdr3_aa: CASSSLVSGRSYEQYF

j_call: TRBJ2-7
v_call: TRBV4-1
d_call: TRBD1
cdr3_aa: CASSLYPETGGAYSYEQYF

j_call: TRBJ1-5
v_call: TRBV7-8
d_call: NA
cdr3_aa: CASSFSSQRMNQPQHF

j_call: TRBJ1-1
v_call: TRBV5-1
d_call: TRBD1
cdr3_aa: CASSLGGRNTEAFF

j_call: TRBJ1-2
v_call: TRBV18
d_call: NA
cdr3_aa: CASSPMTTDNYGYTF

j_call: TRBJ1-5
v_call: TRBV28
d_call: NA
cdr3_aa: CASKQINQPQHF